Sequencing of this T cell receptor beta chain was carried out in a study of Ad26.COV2.S vaccination and SARS-CoV-2 variants. At the level of the study: Intramuscularly, Ad26.COV2.S was given either once or twice, 56 days apart.

Germline CDR1 is SGHRS and CDR2 is YFSETQ. The V gene lost 3 bases and the J gene lost 7 bases, with 16 bases spanning the gap. The CDR3 totals 14 residues. General study results and limits: Participants in the vaccine arm had higher spike-specific TCR breadth; placebo recipients had lower. With respect to non-spike TCR breadth, vaccine and placebo recipients were similar.

Clones were sequenced by immunoSEQ multiplex PCR, and TCRdb holds only the in-frame ones, with some missing. The sample lists 450,000 to 550,000 clones; about 88% were seen once. Treatment noted: some 20 received Ad26.COV2.S at low or high dose, single or two shots; 5 received placebo; per-sample allocation not given. Following the first vaccine or placebo injection, samples were taken on day 63. A note on this clone: The antigen is unknown.

The chain combines TRBV5-1 with TRBJ1-1, with a weak D call TRBD1 (5 bases). This sequence was found in a person between 18 and 59 years old who received the Ad26.COV2.S COVID-19 vaccine or a placebo. The source was peripheral blood, collected in a trial of Ad26.COV2.S vaccine versus placebo. This CDR3 is CASSYEGSLVEAFF. The CDR3 nucleotides are TGCGCCAGCAGCTATGAGGGGTCCTTGGTTGAAGCTTTCTTT.